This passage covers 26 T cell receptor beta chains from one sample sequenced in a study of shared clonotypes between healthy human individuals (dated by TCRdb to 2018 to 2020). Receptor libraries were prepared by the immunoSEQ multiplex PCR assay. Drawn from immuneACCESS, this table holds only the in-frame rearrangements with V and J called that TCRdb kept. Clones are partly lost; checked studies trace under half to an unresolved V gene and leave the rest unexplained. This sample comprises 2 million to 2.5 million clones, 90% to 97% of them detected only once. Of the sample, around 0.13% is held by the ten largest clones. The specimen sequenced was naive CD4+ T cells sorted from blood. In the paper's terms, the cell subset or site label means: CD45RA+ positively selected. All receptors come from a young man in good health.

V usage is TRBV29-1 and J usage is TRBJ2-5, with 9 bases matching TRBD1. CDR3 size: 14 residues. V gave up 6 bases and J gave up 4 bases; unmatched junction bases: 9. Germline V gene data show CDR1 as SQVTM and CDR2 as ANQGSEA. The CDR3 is CSVSGTGRRETQYF. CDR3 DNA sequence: TGCAGCGTATCCGGGACAGGGCGGAGAGAGACCCAGTACTTC. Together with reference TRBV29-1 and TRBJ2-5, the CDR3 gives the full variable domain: SAVISQKPSRDICQRGTSLTIQCQVDSQVTMMFWYRQQPGQSLTLIATANQGSEATYESGFVIDKFPISRPNLTFSTLTVSNMSPEDSSIYLCSVSGTGRRETQYFGPGTRLLVL.

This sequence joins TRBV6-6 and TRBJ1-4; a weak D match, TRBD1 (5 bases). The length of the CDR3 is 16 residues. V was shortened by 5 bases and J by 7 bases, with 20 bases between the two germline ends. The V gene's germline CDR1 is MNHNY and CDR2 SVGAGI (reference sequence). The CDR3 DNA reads TGTGCCAGCAGTACCCCCTTTGGCCGGGGGAGTGAAAAACTGTTTTTT. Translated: CASSTPFGRGSEKLFF.

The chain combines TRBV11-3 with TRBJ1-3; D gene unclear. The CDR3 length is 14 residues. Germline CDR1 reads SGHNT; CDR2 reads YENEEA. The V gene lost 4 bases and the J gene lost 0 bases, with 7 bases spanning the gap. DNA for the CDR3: TGTGCCAGCAGCTCCTCTAACTCTGGAAACACCATATATTTT. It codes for CASSSSNSGNTIYF.

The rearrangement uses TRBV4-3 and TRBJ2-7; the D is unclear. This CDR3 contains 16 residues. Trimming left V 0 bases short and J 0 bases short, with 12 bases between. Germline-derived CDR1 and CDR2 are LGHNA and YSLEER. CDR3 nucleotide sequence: TGCGCCAGCAGCCAAGATTTCCCCGTCAGCTCCTACGAGCAGTACTTC. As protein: CASSQDFPVSSYEQYF.

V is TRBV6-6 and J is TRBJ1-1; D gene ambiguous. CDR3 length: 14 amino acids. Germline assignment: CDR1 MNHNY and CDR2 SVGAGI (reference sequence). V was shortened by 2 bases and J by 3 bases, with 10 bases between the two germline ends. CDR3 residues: CASSYTRTDTEAFF. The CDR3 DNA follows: TGTGCCAGCAGTTACACCAGGACGGACACTGAAGCTTTCTTT.

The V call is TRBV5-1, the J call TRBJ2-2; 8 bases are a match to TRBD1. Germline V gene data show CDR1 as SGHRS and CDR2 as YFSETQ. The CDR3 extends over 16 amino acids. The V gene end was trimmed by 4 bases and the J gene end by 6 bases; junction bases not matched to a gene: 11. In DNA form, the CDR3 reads TGCGCCAGCAGCCCAGGACAGGGTAGTGGGGCCGGGGAGCTGTTTTTT. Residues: CASSPGQGSGAGELFF. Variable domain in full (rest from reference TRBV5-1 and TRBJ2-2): KAGVTQTPRYLIKTRGQQVTLSCSPISGHRSVSWYQQTPGQGLQFLFEYFSETQRNKGNFPGRFSGRQFSNSRSEMNVSTLELGDSALYLCASSPGQGSGAGELFFGEGSRLTVL.

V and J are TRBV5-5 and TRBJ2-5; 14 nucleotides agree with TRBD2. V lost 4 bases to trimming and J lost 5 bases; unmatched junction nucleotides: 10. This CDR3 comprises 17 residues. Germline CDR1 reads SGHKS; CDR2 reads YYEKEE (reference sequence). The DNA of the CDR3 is TGTGCCAGCAGCCTCAGACTAGCGGGAGGGACAGAGGAGACCCAGTACTTC. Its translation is CASSLRLAGGTEETQYF.

The CDR3 loop is CASSLGGLAGVVDTQYF. The CDR3 coding sequence is TGTGCCAGCAGCTTGGGCGGGCTAGCGGGAGTCGTAGATACGCAGTATTTT. The J gene is TRBJ2-3, the V gene TRBV5-4; 10 bases line up with TRBD2. The J segment lost 5 bases and the V segment lost 0 bases, leaving 9 bases of the junction unmatched. Germline loops: CDR1 SGHNT, CDR2 YYREEE (reference sequence). This CDR3 spans 17 amino acids.

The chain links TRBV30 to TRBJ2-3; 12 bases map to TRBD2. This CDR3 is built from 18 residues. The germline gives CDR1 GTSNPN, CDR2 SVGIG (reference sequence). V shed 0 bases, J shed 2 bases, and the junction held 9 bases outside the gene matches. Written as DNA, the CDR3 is TGTGCCTGGAGTGTACGCCTAGCGGGAGGGCCGAACACAGATACGCAGTATTTT. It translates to CAWSVRLAGGPNTDTQYF.

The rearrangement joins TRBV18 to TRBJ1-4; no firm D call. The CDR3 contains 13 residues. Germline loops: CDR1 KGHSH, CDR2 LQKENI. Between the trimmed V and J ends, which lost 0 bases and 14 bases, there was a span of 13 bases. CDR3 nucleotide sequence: TGTGCCAGCTCACCACCCTCAGCCAAGAGGCTGTTTTTT. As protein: CASSPPSAKRLFF.

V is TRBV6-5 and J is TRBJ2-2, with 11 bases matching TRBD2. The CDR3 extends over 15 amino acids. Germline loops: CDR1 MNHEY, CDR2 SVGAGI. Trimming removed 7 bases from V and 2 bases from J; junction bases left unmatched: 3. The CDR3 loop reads CASITSGGNTGELFF. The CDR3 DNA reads TGTGCCAGCATAACTAGCGGGGGAAACACCGGGGAGCTGTTTTTT.

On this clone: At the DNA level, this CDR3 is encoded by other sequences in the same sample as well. CDR3 sequence: CSATGGETQYF. CDR3 DNA: TGCAGTGCTACAGGGGGAGAGACCCAGTACTTC. The J gene is TRBJ2-5, the V gene TRBV20-1; 7 bases align to TRBD1. The CDR3 has 11 amino acids. The ends lost 4 bases at V and 4 bases at J; junction bases unmatched: 0. The germline V gene encodes CDR1 DFQATT and CDR2 SNEGSKA (reference sequence).

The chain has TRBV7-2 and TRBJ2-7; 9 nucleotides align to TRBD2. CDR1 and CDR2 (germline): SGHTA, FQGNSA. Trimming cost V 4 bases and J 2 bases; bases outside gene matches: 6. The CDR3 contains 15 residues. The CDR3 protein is CASSSAGGVPYEQYF. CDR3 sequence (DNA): TGTGCCAGCAGCTCTGCGGGGGGGGTTCCCTACGAGCAGTACTTC.

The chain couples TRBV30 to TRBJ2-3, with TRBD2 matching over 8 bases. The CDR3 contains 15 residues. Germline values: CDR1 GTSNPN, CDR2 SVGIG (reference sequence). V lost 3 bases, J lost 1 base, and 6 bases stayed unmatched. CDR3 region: CAWRSLSGGTDTQYF. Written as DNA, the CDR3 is TGTGCCTGGAGATCCCTTAGCGGGGGCACAGATACGCAGTATTTT.

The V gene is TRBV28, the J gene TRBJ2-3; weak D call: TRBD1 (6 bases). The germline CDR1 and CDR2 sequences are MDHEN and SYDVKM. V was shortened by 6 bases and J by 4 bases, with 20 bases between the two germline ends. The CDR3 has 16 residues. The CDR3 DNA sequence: TGTGCCAGCAGACGAGGTCCTACTGGGGGCCCAGATACGCAGTATTTT. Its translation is CASRRGPTGGPDTQYF.

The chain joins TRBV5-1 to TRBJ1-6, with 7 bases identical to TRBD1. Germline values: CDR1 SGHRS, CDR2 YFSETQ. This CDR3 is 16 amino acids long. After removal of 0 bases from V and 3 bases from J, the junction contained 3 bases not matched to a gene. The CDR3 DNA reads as TGCGCCAGCAGCTTGGGGGACAGCGACTATAATTCACCCCTCCACTTT. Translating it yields CASSLGDSDYNSPLHF.

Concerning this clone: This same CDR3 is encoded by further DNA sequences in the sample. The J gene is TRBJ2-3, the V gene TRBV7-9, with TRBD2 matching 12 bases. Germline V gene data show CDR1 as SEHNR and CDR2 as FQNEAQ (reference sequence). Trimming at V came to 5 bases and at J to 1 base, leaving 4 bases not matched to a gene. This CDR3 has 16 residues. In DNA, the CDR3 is TGTGCCAGCAGCCCCCGACTAGCGGGGGGCACAGATACGCAGTATTTT. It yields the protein CASSPRLAGGTDTQYF.

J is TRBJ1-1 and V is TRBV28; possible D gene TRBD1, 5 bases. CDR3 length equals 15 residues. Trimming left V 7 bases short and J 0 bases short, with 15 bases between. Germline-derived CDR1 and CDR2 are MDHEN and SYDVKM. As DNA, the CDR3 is TGTGCCAGCAAGGGGCCAGCCTTAATGAACACTGAAGCTTTCTTT. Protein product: CASKGPALMNTEAFF.

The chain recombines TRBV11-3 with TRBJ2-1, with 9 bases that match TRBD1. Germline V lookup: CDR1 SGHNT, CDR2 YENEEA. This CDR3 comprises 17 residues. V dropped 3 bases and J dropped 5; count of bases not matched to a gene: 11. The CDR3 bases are TGTGCCAGCAGCTTGGACGCTCGACAGGGGGGACACAATGAGCAGTTCTTC. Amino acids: CASSLDARQGGHNEQFF.

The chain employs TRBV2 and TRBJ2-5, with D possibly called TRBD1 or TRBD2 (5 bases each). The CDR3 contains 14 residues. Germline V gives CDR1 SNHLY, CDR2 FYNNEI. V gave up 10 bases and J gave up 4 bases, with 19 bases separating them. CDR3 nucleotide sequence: TGTGCCACCCTTTCCCGGGGCGTCGGAGAGACCCAGTACTTC. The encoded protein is CATLSRGVGETQYF.

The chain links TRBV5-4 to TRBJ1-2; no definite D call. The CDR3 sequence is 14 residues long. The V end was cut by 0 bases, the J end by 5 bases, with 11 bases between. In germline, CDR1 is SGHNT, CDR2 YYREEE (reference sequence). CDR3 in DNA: TGTGCCAGCAGCTTGGGTGTCGCCTTATATGGCTACACCTTC. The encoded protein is CASSLGVALYGYTF.

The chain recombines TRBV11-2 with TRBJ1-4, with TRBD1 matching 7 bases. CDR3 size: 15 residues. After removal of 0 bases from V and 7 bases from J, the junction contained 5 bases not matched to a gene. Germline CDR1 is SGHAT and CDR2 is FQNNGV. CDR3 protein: CASSLEIRGREKLFF. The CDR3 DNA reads TGTGCCAGCAGCTTAGAAATTAGGGGGCGTGAAAAACTGTTTTTT.

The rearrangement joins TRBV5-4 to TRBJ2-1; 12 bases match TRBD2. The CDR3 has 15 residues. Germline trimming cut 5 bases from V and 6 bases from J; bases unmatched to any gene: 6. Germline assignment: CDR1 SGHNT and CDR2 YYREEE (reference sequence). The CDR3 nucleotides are TGTGCCAGCAGACTTCCGGGACTAGCGGGCAATGAGCAGTTCTTC. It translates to CASRLPGLAGNEQFF.

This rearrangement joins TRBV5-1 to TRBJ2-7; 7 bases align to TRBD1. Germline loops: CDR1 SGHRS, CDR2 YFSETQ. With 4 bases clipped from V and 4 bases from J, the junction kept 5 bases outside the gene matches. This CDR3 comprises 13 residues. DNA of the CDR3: TGCGCCAGCAGCATCACAGGGGATTACGAGCAGTACTTC. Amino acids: CASSITGDYEQYF. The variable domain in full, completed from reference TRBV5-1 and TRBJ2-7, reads KAGVTQTPRYLIKTRGQQVTLSCSPISGHRSVSWYQQTPGQGLQFLFEYFSETQRNKGNFPGRFSGRQFSNSRSEMNVSTLELGDSALYLCASSITGDYEQYFGPGTRLTVT.

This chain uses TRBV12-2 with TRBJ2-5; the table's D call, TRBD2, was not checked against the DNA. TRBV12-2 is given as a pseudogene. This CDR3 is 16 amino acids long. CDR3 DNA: TGTGCAAGTCGCTTAACTAGCGGGAGTATTGCAGAGACCCAGTACTTC. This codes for CASRLTSGSIAETQYF.

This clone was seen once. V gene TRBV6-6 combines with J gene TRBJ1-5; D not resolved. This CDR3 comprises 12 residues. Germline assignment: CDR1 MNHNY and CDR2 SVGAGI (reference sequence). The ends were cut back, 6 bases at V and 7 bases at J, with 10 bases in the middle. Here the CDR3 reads CASREERQPQHF. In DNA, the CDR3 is TGTGCCAGCAGAGAGGAAAGACAGCCCCAGCATTTT.